This TCR beta chain was documented in a study of CXCR3-negative and CXCR3-positive naive CD8 T cells. CDR3 length equals 16 residues. Germline CDR1 MNHEY, CDR2 SVGAGI. Of note for this clonotype: What it recognizes is unknown.

Notes on the study in general: TCR interaction strength was inferred from TRB CDR3 physicochemistry, as CD5 matched across naive subsets.

The TRB cDNA libraries were prepared by 5' RACE with UMI labels. TCRdb derives one entry per CDR3 protein from the 5' RACE reads, leaving out DNA. Its table lists more than 7,500 distinct CDR3 sequences. This TCR derives from a human donor in good health. Some clones in this sample may be carry-over from other donors' samples. This chain uses TRBV6-5 with TRBJ1-4. The material sequenced was naive CXCR3- CD8+ T cells from blood. The subset is: CD45RO-CCR7+CD27+CD95- naive CD8+ T cells lacking CXCR3 (TNR3-). The CDR3 spells CASRHLVQTEDEKLFF.